A selection of T cell receptor beta chains follows, all from one sample in a study of cytomegalovirus exposure and HLA in healthy donors. Sequencing was performed with immunoSEQ multiplex PCR; in TCRdb, only in-frame clones are kept and a portion is missing. The sample lists about 160,000 clones; around 82% were seen once. The sample comprised PBMCs. The receptors originated from a boy between 2 and 10 years old in good health and CMV-seronegative. Both conserved end residues are part of each CDR3. The order of the fields is CDR3 protein, J gene, clone size, V gene. Clone size is shown for a subset of rows, as once, few, many or a class of expanded clone.

CDR3 protein: CASSRLGTSTDTQYF
J gene: TRBJ2-3
clone size: -
V gene: TRBV7-3

CDR3 protein: CASIPSSGTMAEQYF
J gene: TRBJ2-7
clone size: -
V gene: TRBV2

CDR3 protein: CASTLSAGANVLTF
J gene: TRBJ2-6
clone size: once
V gene: TRBV28

CDR3 protein: CASSSGISGNQPQHF
J gene: TRBJ1-5
clone size: -
V gene: TRBV10-2

CDR3 protein: CASSEGVIANSYEQYF
J gene: TRBJ2-7
clone size: -
V gene: TRBV10-2

CDR3 protein: CASSAIGGADTQYF
J gene: TRBJ2-3
clone size: -
V gene: TRBV6-1

CDR3 protein: CASSLGPWAGEAYEQYF
J gene: TRBJ2-7
clone size: -
V gene: TRBV7-6

CDR3 protein: CASRTLGGFDEQFF
J gene: TRBJ2-1
clone size: -
V gene: TRBV6-1

CDR3 protein: CSAWAYNEQFF
J gene: TRBJ2-1
clone size: -
V gene: TRBV20-1

CDR3 protein: CASSPSWATEAFF
J gene: TRBJ1-1
clone size: -
V gene: TRBV5-4

CDR3 protein: CASSYGPNYGYTF
J gene: TRBJ1-2
clone size: -
V gene: TRBV6-5

CDR3 protein: CASSLMRQGAMGLNSPLHF
J gene: TRBJ1-6
clone size: -
V gene: TRBV5-1

CDR3 protein: CASTQGSADTQYF
J gene: TRBJ2-3
clone size: -
V gene: TRBV6-5

CDR3 protein: CASSGEGWLASLF
J gene: TRBJ1-4
clone size: -
V gene: TRBV6-1

CDR3 protein: CASKGDFYEQYF
J gene: TRBJ2-7
clone size: -
V gene: TRBV28

CDR3 protein: CASSREGTEAFF
J gene: TRBJ1-1
clone size: -
V gene: TRBV6-6